The sequence of this T cell receptor beta chain was determined in a study of early T cells in non-severe SARS-CoV-2 infection (dated by TCRdb to the early 2020s). Background on the whole study: Bulk RNA from unsorted whole blood was used for TCR sequencing, so alpha and beta chains could not be paired.

Set within a cohort of healthcare workers in London, UK, this nested case-control study involved weekly PCR testing of nasopharyngeal swabs along with blood sampling. Healthcare workers were enrolled in the week of the UK lockdown, from 23 to 31 March 2020, and were followed every week for up to roughly 15 weeks. The junction shows trimming of 5 bases on V and 5 bases on J, and the gene matches do not reach 9 bases of it. Measured from the cysteine to the phenylalanine, the CDR3 is 16 residues long. Of the read, only the CDR3 DNA is kept; its 48 bases are in frame from base 1. Reading the germline V gene (reference sequence) gives CDR1 SSHAT and CDR2 FNYEAQ. Study-level results and caveats: VDJdb matching was skewed toward anti-spike CD8 responses and likely underestimated virus-specific expansions, missing private and CD4 specificities.

Receptors were amplified or captured by 5' RACE. Sequencer: NextSeq 500. The TCR library protocol attached unique molecular identifiers to individual cDNA molecules to correct for sequencing error and PCR bias. TCR alpha and beta chains were both sequenced, and the abundances of alpha and beta sequences in each sample were closely correlated with each other. In the source study's methods: Decombinator V4 was used to annotate the V gene, J gene and CDR3 of the TCR sequences. Expanded TCRs were defined as changing significantly between any two time points under a Poisson model with p below 0.0001. TCR abundances were normalised to the total number of TCRs sequenced per sample and expressed as counts per million. MAIT TCRs were defined by TRAV1-2 paired with TRAJ12, TRAJ20 or TRAJ33, and iNKT TCRs by TRAV10 paired with TRAJ18. VDJdb, accessed on 1 November 2021, was searched for TCRs annotated for CMV, EBV and SARS-CoV-2, and TCRs annotated for more than one antigen were excluded. The public reads were run again by TCRdb, first through fastp at Q25 and then through MiXCR, and only productive beta chains were kept. Rows matching on CDR3 protein sequence are summarized as one entry with the most common DNA and genes. These V and J calls rely on TCRdb rather than the paper's analysis. The sample yields 70,000 to 85,000 distinct CDR3 sequences; less than 15% were counted once. The ten largest clones take up 3.5% to 4.5% of the sample.

This clonotype has at least ten counts. Its antigen is currently not known. Base qualities are not recorded, but no much larger clone differs from it by a single base. Sample: whole blood. This receptor chain uses TRBV7-7 and TRBJ2-1; 10 central bases correspond to TRBD2. The sequence was collected from an adult who was a healthcare worker with PCR-confirmed SARS-CoV-2 infection or an uninfected control (not recorded which). The nucleotide sequence reads as follows: TGTGCCAGCAGCCCCCAACTAGCGGGATCGGACAATGAGCAGTTCTTC. It encodes CASSPQLAGSDNEQFF.